This TCR beta chain is from a study of blood T cell repertoires in COVID-19. Study information: Whether acute or convalescent, the COVID-19 samples came from the United States, Italy and Spain.

This CDR3 spans 14 amino acids. From germline, CDR1 is SGHRS and CDR2 YFSETQ. V lost 1 base to trimming and J lost 3 bases; unmatched junction nucleotides: 1. Participant age was about 18 to 100 years, and participants resided in 20 to 30 US areas. All recovered Cohort 3 donors got two negative PCRs, got clearance, or saw symptom resolution. Produced via immunoSEQ multiplex PCR; TCRdb's table is partial and in-frame only. Of around 300,000 clones listed, 80% to 90% were seen once; the top ten hold over 4.5%. The source of this sequence is a man aged 30-40 years who had recovered from COVID-19. This chain links TRBV5-1 with TRBJ2-3; 8 nucleotides agree with TRBD1. Sequences were obtained from PBMCs or T cells enriched from blood (not recorded which). Here the CDR3 reads CASSLYRGTDTQYF. CDR3 in DNA: TGCGCCAGCAGCTTGTACAGGGGGACAGATACGCAGTATTTT.